This TCR beta chain was captured in a study of vaccination and CD4 T cells after COVID-19. Overall study: Every participant had a vaccine, which was either BNT162b2 or mRNA-1273, given in two doses. Overlapping spike pools from SARS-CoV-2 and HCoV-NL63, HCoV-OC43 and HCoV-229E served as culture stimuli. Study results and caveats: Median counts of SARS-CoV-2-reactive clonotypes increased from about 20 to 38; this difference was not significant.

An Oncomine TCR Beta short-read assay was used to sequence the DNA from cultured CD4+ T cells. TCRdb analysed the PCR reads with MiXCR anew, one entry per CDR3 protein. This sample yields about 16,000 distinct CDR3 sequences, of which 35% are seen a single time; less than 15% belongs to the top ten. Germline V gives CDR1 LNHDA, CDR2 SQIVND (reference sequence). The CDR3 contains 14 residues. Trimming cost V 6 bases and J 7 bases, with 13 bases left between them. Indicated treatment: approximately 11-day PBMC culture with coronavirus spike peptide pools or control peptides (ViraFEST assay). For this clonotype: Its cognate antigen is unknown.

The sequence was collected from a human donor with COVID-19. The rearrangement uses TRBV19 and TRBJ1-6, with D possibly being TRBD1 (6 bases). Sequences were obtained from cultured CD4+ T cells from blood. CDR3: CASSPRGQNSPLHF. DNA for the CDR3: TGTGCCAGTAGCCCGCGGGGGCAGAATTCACCCCTCCACTTT.